The 12 T cell receptor beta chains reported below all come from one sample, sequenced in a study of CD4 and CD8 cells across lung adenocarcinoma regions. One entry per CDR3 protein, called by TCRdb with MiXCR from the PCR reads. The profile shows about 3,300 distinct CDR3 sequences, roughly two thirds of them singletons. Sequences were obtained from CD8+ T cells from the margin of a lung tumor. Receptor source: a female donor with lung adenocarcinoma. The CD4 and CD8 labels of this study may be unreliable.

This clonotype was seen a handful of times. The chain employs TRBV6-4 and TRBJ2-3; tentatively, D is TRBD1 or TRBD2 (5 bases each). Germline V gives CDR1 MRHNA, CDR2 SNTAGT. The ends were cut back, 6 bases at V and 6 bases at J, with 19 bases in the middle. The CDR3 is 15 amino acids. The CDR3 bases are TGTGCCAGCAGCCCCGGGGCCTCCGGGGAGGATACGCAGTATTTT. Its protein is CASSPGASGEDTQYF.

This clonotype was seen a single time. The chain carries TRBV28 and TRBJ1-2, with a possible D match to TRBD1 (5 bases). V lost 1 base to trimming and J lost 2 bases, with 11 bases between them. There are 15 residues in the CDR3. CDR1 and CDR2 from the germline V gene are MDHEN and SYDVKM. This CDR3 is CASSLSSWGNYGYTF. The CDR3 coding sequence is TGTGCCAGCAGTTTATCCTCATGGGGGAACTATGGCTACACCTTC.

In nucleotides, the CDR3 is TGTGCCAGCAGCTCAGGGACAGAGACTGGGGCCAACGTCCTGACTTTC. This gives the protein CASSSGTETGANVLTF. The rearrangement links TRBV7-3 to TRBJ2-6; 7 bases are a match to TRBD1. CDR3 length: 16 amino acids. Trimming removed 4 bases from V and 2 bases from J; junction bases left unmatched: 5. CDR1 is SGHTA, CDR2 FQGTGA, per germline.

Only a few counts were recorded for this clonotype. J is TRBJ2-1 and V is TRBV6-4; D is unclear. Trimming cost V 4 bases and J 0 bases, with 10 bases left between them. This CDR3 is 15 amino acids long. Germline V gene sequence: CDR1 MRHNA, CDR2 SNTAGT. The CDR3 coding sequence is TGTGCCAGCAGTGTCAGTGCAAGCTCCTACAATGAGCAGTTCTTC. Encoded protein: CASSVSASSYNEQFF.

Only a few counts were recorded for this clonotype. The chain uses TRBV6-1 and TRBJ2-7; D is unclear. Trimming shortened V by 3 bases and J by 4 bases, and 16 bases separated the two germline ends. Germline assignment: CDR1 MNHNS and CDR2 SASEGT. The CDR3 covers 15 residues. The CDR3 DNA reads as TGTGCCAGCAGTGAGGCGGTTCTCCTATTTTACGAGCAGTACTTC. Amino acid sequence: CASSEAVLLFYEQYF.

V gene TRBV4-1 combines with J gene TRBJ2-5; 9 bases are a match to TRBD2. Per the germline V gene, CDR1 is MGHRA and CDR2 is YSYEKL. The CDR3 has 16 amino acids. Trimming took 0 bases from V and 2 from J; bases not matched to a gene: 4. The CDR3 region is CASSQDSGSFQETQYF. The CDR3, as DNA: TGCGCCAGCAGCCAAGATAGCGGGAGTTTTCAAGAGACCCAGTACTTC.

The CDR3 nucleotides are TGTGCCAGCAGTGAATTCGGTATGAGAAGCGAGGGCTGGGGGTACAACGGGGAGCTGTTTTTT. It translates to CASSEFGMRSEGWGYNGELFF. The V gene is TRBV6-1, the J gene TRBJ2-2; either TRBD1 or TRBD2 may supply D (5 bases each). The V gene's germline CDR1 is MNHNS and CDR2 SASEGT. The V gene lost 2 bases and the J gene lost 7 bases, with 32 bases spanning the gap. The CDR3 runs to 21 residues.

The chain links TRBV6-1 to TRBJ1-5; maybe TRBD1 (6 bases). CDR3 length: 14 amino acids. CDR1 is MNHNS, CDR2 SASEGT, per germline. V lost 7 bases and J lost 2, with 12 bases in between. CDR3 amino acids: CASMGGLGNQPQHF. The CDR3 DNA reads TGTGCCAGCATGGGGGGCTTGGGCAATCAGCCCCAGCATTTT.

V usage is TRBV10-3 and J usage is TRBJ2-2; TRBD2 aligns across 8 bases. In germline, CDR1 is ENHRY, CDR2 SYGVKD. Trimming took 10 bases from V and 6 from J; bases not matched to a gene: 7. This CDR3 region has 13 residues. The CDR3 loop is CATREGGAGELFF. The CDR3 coding sequence is TGTGCCACCCGGGAGGGCGGCGCCGGGGAGCTGTTTTTT.

As regards this clonotype: At one boundary the junction diverges from the germline segment, which might be a read error. V gene TRBV6-1 combines with J gene TRBJ2-3; 9 bases map to TRBD1. CDR1 is MNHNS and CDR2 is SASEGT in the germline V gene. CDR3 length: 16 residues. As DNA, the CDR3 is TGTGCCAGCAGGGGAGATGGGGGACAGGGATCAGATACGCAGTATTTC. Translated: CASRGDGGQGSDTQYF.

This clonotype is a singleton in its sample. The J gene is TRBJ2-1, the V gene TRBV6-5; tentatively, D is TRBD2 (5 bases). Between the trimmed V and J ends, which lost 10 bases and 2 bases, there was a span of 18 bases. Germline loops: CDR1 MNHEY, CDR2 SVGAGI. This CDR3 contains 15 residues. The CDR3 nucleotides read TGTGCCACCCGTTTAAGCGGAGTACCCTACAATGAGCAGTTCTTC. Its protein product is CATRLSGVPYNEQFF.

This clonotype is deemed medium-sized. This chain links TRBV6-1 with TRBJ2-3; 10 bases align to TRBD2. The CDR3 extends over 15 amino acids. Germline CDR1 is MNHNS and CDR2 is SASEGT. J gave up 2 bases and V 3 bases, and 2 bases lay outside the gene matches. Here the CDR3 DNA reads TGTGCCAGCAGTGACGGACTAGCGGTCACAGATACGCAGTATTTT. Amino acids: CASSDGLAVTDTQYF.